What follows describes a single TCR beta chain. Original data processing: Estimated nucleated cell counts came from reference gene primer amplification. Produced via immunoSEQ multiplex PCR; TCRdb's table is partial and in-frame only. V, J and clone size were drawn from that table, and D and trimming were deduced from the DNA. The data show 120,000 or so clones, 70% to 90% seen once. The trim removed 1 base at V and 9 bases at J, leaving 3 bases unmatched. Per germline, CDR1 GTSNPN and CDR2 SVGIG (reference sequence). This CDR3 spans 12 amino acids. The sample is drawn from a study of blood T cell repertoires in COVID-19. Across the study: T cells, B-cell-depleted T cells, or PBMCs provided the cDNA or gDNA that served as material.

The gene calls are TRBV30 and TRBJ2-1, with 7 bases matching TRBD2. Sample: peripheral blood. The receptor comes from a human donor in a cohort sampled during active COVID-19. This CDR3 reads CAWSGLAGEQFF. CDR3 DNA sequence: TGTGCCTGGAGTGGACTAGCAGGTGAGCAGTTCTTC.